These T cell receptor beta chains were read from a single sample in a study of shared clonotypes between healthy human individuals. Profiling relied on immunoSEQ multiplex PCR, and the TCRdb table lists in-frame clones only, not all of them. The data show 2 million to 3 million clones, approximately 90% seen once. Sequencing input: naive CD4+ T cells sorted from blood. The origin of the receptors is a man aged 18-30 years in good health. Both conserved end residues are part of each CDR3. A D gene is named only where the DNA matches it firmly. Rows give clone size only sometimes, using once, few, many, or a class for an expanded clone.

clone_size j_call v_call d_call cdr3_length cdr3_nt cdr3_aa
NA TRBJ2-1 TRBV28 NA 16 TGTGCCAGCATTCCCCCGGGGCTACAATCCTACAATGAGCAGTTCTTC CASIPPGLQSYNEQFF
NA TRBJ1-2 TRBV19 NA 13 TGTGCCAGTAGTACACCAAAGAGCTATGGCTACACCTTC CASSTPKSYGYTF
once TRBJ1-4 TRBV2 NA 16 TGTGCCAGCAGTGAACGCGGCAGGGCAACTAATGAAAAACTGTTTTTT CASSERGRATNEKLFF
NA TRBJ1-3 TRBV5-4 TRBD1 17 TGTGCCAGCAGCGCACGAGGACAGGGCCCGGCCGGAAACACCATATATTTT CASSARGQGPAGNTIYF
NA TRBJ2-3 TRBV5-1 TRBD1 15 TGCGCCAGCAGTCCAAGACAGGGAAGCACAGATACGCAGTATTTT CASSPRQGSTDTQYF
NA TRBJ2-7 TRBV18 TRBD1 13 TGTGCCAGCTCACCAGGGACAGAAGGCGAGCAGTACTTC CASSPGTEGEQYF
NA TRBJ1-4 TRBV28 NA 16 TGTGCCAGCAGCACTAACAGGGTTTCGACTAATGAAAAACTGTTTTTT CASSTNRVSTNEKLFF
NA TRBJ2-5 TRBV19 TRBD2 15 TGTGCCAGTAGTAGCACTAGCGGGAGAGGAGAGACCCAGTACTTC CASSSTSGRGETQYF
NA TRBJ2-6 TRBV29-1 TRBD1 18 TGCAGCGTCGGATTTAAGACAGGGGTTAGCCCTGGGGCCAACGTCCTGACTTTC CSVGFKTGVSPGANVLTF
NA TRBJ2-4 TRBV7-2 NA 16 TGTGCCAGCAGCTTAGAAGGGCGTTTAGCCAAAAACATTCAGTACTTC CASSLEGRLAKNIQYF
NA TRBJ1-6 TRBV6-6 TRBD1 14 TGTGCCACCAAGACGGGACAGGGGGGGTCACCCCTCCACTTT CATKTGQGGSPLHF
NA TRBJ1-1 TRBV18 TRBD1 13 TGTGCCAGCTCACCGACGACAGGGGGCGTAGCTTTCTTT CASSPTTGGVAFF
NA TRBJ2-3 TRBV18 NA 16 TGTGCCAGCTCACCGAGAAGCGGTTCTAGCACAGATACGCAGTATTTT CASSPRSGSSTDTQYF
NA TRBJ2-2 TRBV6-5 NA 14 TGTGCCAGCAGACTGGACAGAAACACCGGGGAGCTGTTTTTT CASRLDRNTGELFF
NA TRBJ1-3 TRBV30 NA 17 TGTGCCTGGAGTGTACTGAGTCGCTCCCTCTCTGGAAACACCATATATTTT CAWSVLSRSLSGNTIYF
NA TRBJ2-7 TRBV18 NA 14 TGTGCCAGCTCACCGGACAAGAGCTCCTACGAGCAGTACTTC CASSPDKSSYEQYF
NA TRBJ2-7 TRBV10-3 NA 14 TGTGCCATCAGTTCCTCGGCGGGCTCCTACGAGCAGTACTTC CAISSSAGSYEQYF
NA TRBJ2-5 TRBV7-2 NA 13 TGTGCCAGCAGCCGGACGGGAACTTGGACCCAGTACTTC CASSRTGTWTQYF
NA TRBJ2-7 TRBV5-1 TRBD2 15 TGCGCCAGCAGCTTGGGGGCGGGAGGGCCGGAAGAGCAGTACTTC CASSLGAGGPEEQYF
NA TRBJ1-5 TRBV4-3 NA 15 TGCGCCAGCAGCCAAGGCTCAGGGAAGAGTCAGCCCCAGCATTTT CASSQGSGKSQPQHF
NA TRBJ1-5 TRBV19 NA 14 TGTGCCAGTAGTATTGAGTTTAGCAATCAGCCCCAGCATTTT CASSIEFSNQPQHF
NA TRBJ1-1 TRBV6-1 NA 14 TGTGCCAGCAGTGTGTCAAGGACGAACACTGAAGCTTTCTTT CASSVSRTNTEAFF
NA TRBJ2-1 TRBV10-1 TRBD2 18 TGCGCCAATCTCCCGGGACTAGCGGGGGGTCTCGCCTACAATGAGCAGTTCTTC CANLPGLAGGLAYNEQFF
NA TRBJ2-4 TRBV19 NA 18 TGTGCCAGTACCTTCCCATTTCAGGCCGGCATGGACAAAAACATTCAGTACTTC CASTFPFQAGMDKNIQYF
NA TRBJ2-5 TRBV9 TRBD2 16 TGTGCCAGCAGCGTAGGGCCTAGCGGGAGCCAAGAGACCCAGTACTTC CASSVGPSGSQETQYF
NA TRBJ1-2 TRBV29-1 NA 11 TGCAGCGTTCGTGGGGGAGATGGCTACACCTTC CSVRGGDGYTF
NA TRBJ2-7 TRBV30 NA 12 TGTGCCTGGACGGCGGACTCCTACGAGCAGTACTTC CAWTADSYEQYF
NA TRBJ2-5 TRBV11-2 NA 13 TGTGCCAGCAGCTTAGGGACCCAAGAGACCCAGTACTTC CASSLGTQETQYF
NA TRBJ2-7 TRBV5-1 NA 13 TGCGCCAGCAGCTCCGACGGAGACTACGAGCAGTACTTC CASSSDGDYEQYF
NA TRBJ1-1 TRBV18 NA 12 TGTGCCAGCTCACTTTATAACAGTGAAGCTTTCTTT CASSLYNSEAFF
NA TRBJ2-2 TRBV7-9 TRBD2 18 TGTGCCAGAAAAATTTACGGGTTAGCGGGCAAAAACACCGGGGAGCTGTTTTTT CARKIYGLAGKNTGELFF
NA TRBJ1-6 TRBV13 NA 16 TGTGCCAGCAGCTTAGGGCCTGGGGGTGGAAATTCACCCCTCCACTTT CASSLGPGGGNSPLHF
NA TRBJ1-1 TRBV4-1 NA 17 TGCGCCAGCAGCCCTCGAGACCCCACGAGAGGGGACACTGAAGCTTTCTTT CASSPRDPTRGDTEAFF
NA TRBJ2-2 TRBV5-5 NA 16 TGTGCCAGCAGCCGGGGGAGAGGGGCGGGCACCGGGGAGCTGTTTTTT CASSRGRGAGTGELFF
NA TRBJ2-1 TRBV5-1 TRBD1 16 TGCGCCAGCAGCTTGGATGGACAGGGGGTTTGGAATGAGCAGTTCTTC CASSLDGQGVWNEQFF
NA TRBJ2-3 TRBV19 TRBD2 15 TGTGCCAGTAGGGGGACTAGCGGAAGCACAGATACGCAGTATTTT CASRGTSGSTDTQYF
NA TRBJ2-5 TRBV6-5 NA 14 TGTGCCAGCAGCCCATCCGGGGGGCGGGAGACCCAGTACTTC CASSPSGGRETQYF
NA TRBJ2-1 TRBV21-1 NA 16 TGTGCCAGCAGCCCCCAGAGGGATAGCAGGGACGATGAGCAGTTCTTC CASSPQRDSRDDEQFF
NA TRBJ2-1 TRBV7-3 NA 14 TGTGCCAGCAGCCCAAGAGGATCGTGGAATGAGCAGTTCTTC CASSPRGSWNEQFF
NA TRBJ2-2 TRBV28 NA 12 TGTGCCAGCAGGGGAGGTTTGAGGGAGCTGTTTTTT CASRGGLRELFF
NA TRBJ2-7 TRBV6-5 TRBD2 16 TGTGCCAGCAGTTACCCGGGACTAGCGGGAATCTACGAGCAGTACTTC CASSYPGLAGIYEQYF
NA TRBJ2-5 TRBV6-1 TRBD2 14 TGTGCCAGCATTAGCGGGAGTCGTTTGGAGACCCAGTACTTC CASISGSRLETQYF
NA TRBJ1-5 TRBV6-5 NA 15 TGTGCCAGCAGACCTCTCACAGGGAGCAATCAGCCCCAGCATTTT CASRPLTGSNQPQHF
NA TRBJ2-2 TRBV4-1 NA 15 TGCGCCAGCAGCCAAGCGATAGCTCCCAGCGGGGAGCTGTTTTTT CASSQAIAPSGELFF
NA TRBJ2-5 TRBV6-6 NA 12 TGTGCCAGCAGCCGCGTGGCTGAGACCCAGTACTTC CASSRVAETQYF
NA TRBJ2-1 TRBV6-6 NA 13 TGTGCCAGCAGTAATGGGCTCAAGGCAGAGCAGTTCTTC CASSNGLKAEQFF
once TRBJ2-3 TRBV5-1 NA 15 TGCGCCAGCAGCTTGGGGTTCGGGGATGCAGATACGCAGTATTTT CASSLGFGDADTQYF
NA TRBJ1-5 TRBV6-5 NA 14 TGTGCCAGATCTACTACAGGCCGCAATCAGCCCCAGCATTTT CARSTTGRNQPQHF
NA TRBJ1-1 TRBV4-1 TRBD1 15 TGCGCCAGCAGCCAAAATACAGGGGTGGGCACTGAAGCTTTCTTT CASSQNTGVGTEAFF
NA TRBJ2-7 TRBV6-1 NA 15 TGTGCCAGCAGTGGGCAGAAGACAGGAGAATACGAGCAGTACTTC CASSGQKTGEYEQYF
once TRBJ1-1 TRBV11-1 NA 15 TGTGCCAGCAGACCGGACACCATTATTAACACTGAAGCTTTCTTT CASRPDTIINTEAFF
NA TRBJ2-3 TRBV7-9 NA 14 TGTGCCAGCAGCCCCGGACAAAGCACAGATACGCAGTATTTT CASSPGQSTDTQYF
once TRBJ1-6 TRBV9 NA 17 TGTGCCAGCAGCGTAGCTCTAGTCGGAAATCCCAATTCACCCCTCCACTTT CASSVALVGNPNSPLHF
NA TRBJ2-3 TRBV28 NA 14 TGTGCCAGCAACCCGGGCGGGGGCACAGATACGCAGTATTTT CASNPGGGTDTQYF
NA TRBJ1-2 TRBV5-1 TRBD1 14 TGCGCCAGCAGCCAACAAGACAGGGGCCATGGCTACACCTTC CASSQQDRGHGYTF
NA TRBJ2-3 TRBV10-3 TRBD2 15 TGTGCCATCAGTTGGGCTAGCGGGAAGCTAGATACGCAGTATTTT CAISWASGKLDTQYF
once TRBJ2-2 TRBV7-9 TRBD1 16 TGTGCCAGCAGCCCACGGACAGGGGAGAACACCGGGGAGCTGTTTTTT CASSPRTGENTGELFF
once TRBJ2-3 TRBV7-2 TRBD2 16 TGTGCCAGCAGCACTACTAGCGGGAGTAGGACAGATACGCAGTATTTT CASSTTSGSRTDTQYF
NA TRBJ1-5 TRBV30 NA 14 TGTGCCTGGAGTGTAGGAGGGAACAATCAGCCCCAGCATTTT CAWSVGGNNQPQHF
NA TRBJ1-6 TRBV28 TRBD1 19 TGTGCCAGCAGTAAACAGAGGGGACAGGCCAACTCCTATAATTCACCCCTCCACTTT CASSKQRGQANSYNSPLHF